This T cell receptor (beta chain) came from a study of shared clonotypes between healthy human individuals. With 0 bases removed from V and 4 bases from J, the gap between germline ends came to 17 bases. This CDR3 is 17 amino acids long. Germline V gives CDR1 MNHEY, CDR2 SMNVEV (reference sequence). The unsorted PBMC replicate PCRs were performed with about 300 ng DNA, tens of thousands of T cell genomes. Sequencing was performed with immunoSEQ multiplex PCR; in TCRdb, only in-frame clones are kept and a portion is missing. This table has more than 450,000 clones, about four fifths appearing once. The rearrangement joins TRBV27 to TRBJ2-3; a weak D match, TRBD1 (5 bases). What was sequenced was PBMCs. This TCR came from a woman between 40 and 55 years old in good health. Some clones in this sample may be carry-over from other donors' samples. The CDR3 here is CASSLSTWSGNPDTQYF. The CDR3 DNA follows: TGTGCCAGCAGTTTATCGACGTGGTCAGGGAATCCAGATACGCAGTATTTT.